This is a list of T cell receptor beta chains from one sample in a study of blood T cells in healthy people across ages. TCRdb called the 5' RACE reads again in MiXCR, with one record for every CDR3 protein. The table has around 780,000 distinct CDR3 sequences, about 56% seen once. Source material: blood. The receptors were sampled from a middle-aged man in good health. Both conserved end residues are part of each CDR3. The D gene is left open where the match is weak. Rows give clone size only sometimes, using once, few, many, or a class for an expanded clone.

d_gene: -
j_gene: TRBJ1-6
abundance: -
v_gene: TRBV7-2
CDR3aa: CASSLTGDNSPPHF
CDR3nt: TGTGCCAGCAGCTTAACCGGGGACAATTCACCCCCCCACTTT

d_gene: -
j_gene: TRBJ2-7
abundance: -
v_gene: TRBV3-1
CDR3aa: CASSPITGTAEQYF
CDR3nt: TGTGCCAGCAGCCCCATAACGGGGACGGCAGAGCAGTACTTC

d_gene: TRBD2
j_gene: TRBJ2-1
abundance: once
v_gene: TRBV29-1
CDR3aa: CSVEAALSGRANELFF
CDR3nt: TGCAGCGTTGAAGCGGCCCTTAGCGGGAGGGCGAATGAGCTGTTCTTC

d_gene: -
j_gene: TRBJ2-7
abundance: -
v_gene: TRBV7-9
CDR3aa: CASSPNGGRQQYF
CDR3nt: TGTGCCAGCAGCCCCAACGGAGGCAGGCAGCAGTACTTC

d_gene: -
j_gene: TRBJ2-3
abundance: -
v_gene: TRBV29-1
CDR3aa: CSVLGGGLGSDTQYF
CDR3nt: TGCAGCGTTTTGGGAGGGGGCCTCGGCTCAGATACGCAGTATTTT

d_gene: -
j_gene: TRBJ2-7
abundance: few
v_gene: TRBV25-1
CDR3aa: CASRYRDGLSYEQYF
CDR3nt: TGTGCCAGCAGGTACCGGGACGGACTCTCCTACGAGCAGTACTTC

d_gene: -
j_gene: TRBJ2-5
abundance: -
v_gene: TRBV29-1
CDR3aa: CSVGGPLGDKQYF
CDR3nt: TGCAGCGTTGGTGGACCCTTGGGCGATAAGCAGTACTTC

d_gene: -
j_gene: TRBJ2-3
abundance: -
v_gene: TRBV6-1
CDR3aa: CASSMRGQASTDTQYF
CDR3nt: TGTGCCAGCAGTATGCGAGGACAAGCTAGCACAGATACGCAGTATTTT

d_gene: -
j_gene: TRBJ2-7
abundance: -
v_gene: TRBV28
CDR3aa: CASSGPGQYEQYF
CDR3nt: TGTGCCAGCAGTGGGCCAGGGCAGTACGAGCAGTACTTC

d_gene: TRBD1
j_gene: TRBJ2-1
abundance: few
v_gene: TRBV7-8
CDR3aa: CASSLSGTGVHNEQFF
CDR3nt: TGTGCCAGCAGCTTGTCCGGGACAGGGGTTCACAATGAGCAGTTCTTC

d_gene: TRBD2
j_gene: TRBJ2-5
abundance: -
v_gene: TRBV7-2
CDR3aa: CASSPTRRGLAGRETQYF
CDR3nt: TGTGCCAGCAGCCCGACGCGGAGGGGGCTAGCGGGAAGAGAGACCCAGTACTTC

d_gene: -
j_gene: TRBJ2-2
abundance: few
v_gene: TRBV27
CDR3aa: CASSLGSGGVGELFF
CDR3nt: TGTGCCAGCAGTTTGGGGTCCGGGGGAGTCGGGGAGCTGTTTTTT

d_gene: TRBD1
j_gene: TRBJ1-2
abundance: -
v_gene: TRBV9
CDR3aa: CASSLTPGQGSYTF
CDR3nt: TGTGCCAGCAGCCTAACCCCGGGACAGGGATCCTACACCTTC

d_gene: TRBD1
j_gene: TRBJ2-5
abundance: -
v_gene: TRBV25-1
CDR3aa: CASSEFLGTGEETQYF
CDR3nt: TGTGCCAGCAGTGAATTTTTAGGGACAGGAGAAGAGACCCAGTACTTC

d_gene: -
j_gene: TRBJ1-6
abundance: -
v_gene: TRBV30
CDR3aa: CAWKVPHPMNSPLHF
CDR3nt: TGTGCCTGGAAAGTGCCCCATCCCATGAATTCACCCCTCCACTTT

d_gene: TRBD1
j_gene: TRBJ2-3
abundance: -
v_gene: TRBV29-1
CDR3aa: CSVEGQGKAYF
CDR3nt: TGCAGCGTTGAAGGACAGGGGAAGGCGTATTTT

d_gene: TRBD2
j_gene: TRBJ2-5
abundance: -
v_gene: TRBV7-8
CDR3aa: CASSIGSGGETQYF
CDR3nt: TGTGCCAGCAGCATCGGTAGCGGGGGAGAGACCCAGTACTTC

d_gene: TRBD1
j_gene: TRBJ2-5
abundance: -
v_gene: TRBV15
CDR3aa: CATSRDLPGRTGTVVKTQYF
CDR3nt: TGTGCCACCAGCAGAGATCTTCCGGGGCGGACAGGGACTGTGGTAAAGACCCAGTACTTC

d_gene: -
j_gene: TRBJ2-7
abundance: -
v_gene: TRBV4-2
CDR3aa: CASSLKGGDEQYF
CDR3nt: TGTGCCAGCAGCCTCAAGGGCGGCGACGAGCAGTACTTC

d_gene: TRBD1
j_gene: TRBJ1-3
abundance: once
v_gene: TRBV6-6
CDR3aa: CASSYLGGSGNTIYF
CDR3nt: TGTGCCAGCAGTTACTTAGGGGGCTCTGGGAACACCATATATTTT

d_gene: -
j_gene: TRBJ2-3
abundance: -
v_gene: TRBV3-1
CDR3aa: CTSSPGGRGDTQYF
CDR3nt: TGTACCAGCAGCCCAGGGGGGCGCGGAGATACGCAGTATTTT

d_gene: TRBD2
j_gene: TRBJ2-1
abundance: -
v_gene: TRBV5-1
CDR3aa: CASSTLNSGRASGEQFF
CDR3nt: TGCGCCAGCAGCACCCTCAATAGCGGGAGGGCGTCGGGCGAGCAGTTCTTC

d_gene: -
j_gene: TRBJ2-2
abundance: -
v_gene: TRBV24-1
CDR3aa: CATSDLSVGSLTGELFF
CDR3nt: TGTGCCACCAGTGATTTGTCGGTCGGGTCTCTCACCGGGGAGCTGTTTTTT

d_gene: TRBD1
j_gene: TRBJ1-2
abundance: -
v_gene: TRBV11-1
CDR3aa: CASSSRTGGNYGYTF
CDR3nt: TGTGCCAGCAGCTCTAGGACAGGGGGAAACTATGGCTACACCTTC

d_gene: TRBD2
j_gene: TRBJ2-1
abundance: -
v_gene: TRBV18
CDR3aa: CASSLASGRVEQFF
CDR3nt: TGTGCCAGCTCACTGGCTAGCGGGAGAGTTGAGCAGTTCTTC

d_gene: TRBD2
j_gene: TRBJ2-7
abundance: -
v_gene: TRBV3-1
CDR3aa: CASSQESGGRIYEQYF
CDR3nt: TGTGCCAGCAGCCAAGAATCGGGAGGGAGAATCTACGAGCAGTACTTC

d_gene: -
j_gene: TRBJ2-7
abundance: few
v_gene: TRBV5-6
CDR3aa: CASSSQGRDDFYEQYF
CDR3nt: TGTGCCAGCAGCTCACAGGGCCGGGACGACTTCTACGAGCAGTACTTC

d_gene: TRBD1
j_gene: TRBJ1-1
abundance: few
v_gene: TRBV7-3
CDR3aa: CASSEDRVYTEAFF
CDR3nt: TGTGCCAGCAGCGAAGACAGGGTCTATACTGAAGCTTTCTTT

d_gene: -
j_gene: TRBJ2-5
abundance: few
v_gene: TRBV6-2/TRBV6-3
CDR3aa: CASSFLGGETQYF
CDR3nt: TGTGCCAGCAGTTTTCTGGGAGGCGAGACCCAGTACTTC

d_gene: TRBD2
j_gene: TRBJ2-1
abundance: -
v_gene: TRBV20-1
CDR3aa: CSARALAGEVNEQFF
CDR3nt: TGCAGTGCTAGAGCACTAGCGGGAGAGGTTAATGAGCAGTTCTTC

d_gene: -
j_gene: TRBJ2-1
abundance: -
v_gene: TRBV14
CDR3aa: CASSGNCEQFF
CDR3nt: TGTGCCAGCAGTGGTAACTGTGAGCAGTTCTTC

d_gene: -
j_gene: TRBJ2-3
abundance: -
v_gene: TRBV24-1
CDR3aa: CATSGFGGGRTDTQYF
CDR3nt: TGTGCCACCAGTGGATTTGGAGGGGGCCGCACAGATACGCAGTATTTT

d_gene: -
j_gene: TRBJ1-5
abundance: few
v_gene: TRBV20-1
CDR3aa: CSARDLGFNQPQHF
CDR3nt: TGCAGTGCTAGAGATCTCGGGTTTAATCAGCCCCAGCATTTT

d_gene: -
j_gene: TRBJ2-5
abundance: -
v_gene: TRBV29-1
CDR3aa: CSVARAGETQYF
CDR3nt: TGCAGCGTTGCCAGGGCGGGAGAGACCCAGTACTTC

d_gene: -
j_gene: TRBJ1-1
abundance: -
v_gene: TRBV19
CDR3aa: CATQTVGKAFF
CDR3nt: TGTGCCACGCAAACGGTCGGTAAAGCTTTCTTT